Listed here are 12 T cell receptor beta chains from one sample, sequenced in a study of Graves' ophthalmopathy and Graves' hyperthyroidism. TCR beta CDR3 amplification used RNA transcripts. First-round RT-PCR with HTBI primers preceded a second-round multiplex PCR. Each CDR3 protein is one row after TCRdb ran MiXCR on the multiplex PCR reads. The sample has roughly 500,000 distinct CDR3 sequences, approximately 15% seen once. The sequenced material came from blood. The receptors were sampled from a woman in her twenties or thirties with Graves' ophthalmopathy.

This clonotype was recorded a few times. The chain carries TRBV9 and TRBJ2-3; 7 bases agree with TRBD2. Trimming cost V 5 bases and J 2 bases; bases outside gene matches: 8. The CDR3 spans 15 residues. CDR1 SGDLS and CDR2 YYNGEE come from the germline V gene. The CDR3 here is CASSHLADNTDTQYF. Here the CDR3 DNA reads TGTGCCAGCAGTCACCTAGCGGATAACACAGATACGCAGTATTTT.

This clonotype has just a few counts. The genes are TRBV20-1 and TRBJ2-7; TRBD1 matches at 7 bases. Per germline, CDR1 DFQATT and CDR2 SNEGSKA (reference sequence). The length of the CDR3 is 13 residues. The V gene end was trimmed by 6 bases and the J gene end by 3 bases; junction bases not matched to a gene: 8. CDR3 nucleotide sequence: TGCAGTGCCCCGACGGGGACAGACTACGAGCAGTACTTC. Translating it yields CSAPTGTDYEQYF.

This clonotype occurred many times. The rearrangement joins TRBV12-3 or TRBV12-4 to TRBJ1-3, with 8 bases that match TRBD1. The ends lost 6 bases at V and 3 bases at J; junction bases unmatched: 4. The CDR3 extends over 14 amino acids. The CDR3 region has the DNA TGTGCCAGCAGCCAAGACAGGGGTGGAAACACCATATATTTT. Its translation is CASSQDRGGNTIYF.

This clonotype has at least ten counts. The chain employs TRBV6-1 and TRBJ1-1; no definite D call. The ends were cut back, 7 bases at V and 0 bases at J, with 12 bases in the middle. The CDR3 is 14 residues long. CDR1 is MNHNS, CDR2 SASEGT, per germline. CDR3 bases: TGTGCCAGCAATCAAGGACGGTTGAACACTGAAGCTTTCTTT. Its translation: CASNQGRLNTEAFF.

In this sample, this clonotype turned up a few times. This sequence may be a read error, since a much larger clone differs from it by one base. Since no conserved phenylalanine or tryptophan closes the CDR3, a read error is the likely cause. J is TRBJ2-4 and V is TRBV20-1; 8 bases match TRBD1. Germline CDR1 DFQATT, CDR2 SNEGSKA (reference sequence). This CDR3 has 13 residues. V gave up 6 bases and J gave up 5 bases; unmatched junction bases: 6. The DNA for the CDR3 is TGCAGTGCAATGGGACAGGCCCAAAACATTCAGTACTTA. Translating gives CSAMGQAQNIQYL.

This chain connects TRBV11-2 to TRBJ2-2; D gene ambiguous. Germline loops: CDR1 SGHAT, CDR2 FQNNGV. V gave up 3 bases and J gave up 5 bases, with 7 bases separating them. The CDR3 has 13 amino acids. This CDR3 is CASSFSRTGELFF. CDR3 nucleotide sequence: TGTGCCAGCAGCTTTAGTCGGACCGGGGAGCTGTTTTTT.

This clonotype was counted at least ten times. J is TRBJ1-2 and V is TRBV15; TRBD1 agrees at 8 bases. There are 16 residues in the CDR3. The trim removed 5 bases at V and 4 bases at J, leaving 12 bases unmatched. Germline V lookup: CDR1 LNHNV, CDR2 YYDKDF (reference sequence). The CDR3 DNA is TGTGCCACCAGCGTGTGGGGACAGGTAACCCTCTATGGCTACACCTTC. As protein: CATSVWGQVTLYGYTF.

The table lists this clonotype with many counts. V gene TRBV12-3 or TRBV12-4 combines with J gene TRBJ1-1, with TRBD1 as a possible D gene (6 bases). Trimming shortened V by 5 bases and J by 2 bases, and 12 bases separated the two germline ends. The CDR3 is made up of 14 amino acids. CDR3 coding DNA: TGTGCCAGCAGTCCCCCACAGGGAAACACTGAAGCTTTCTTT. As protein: CASSPPQGNTEAFF.

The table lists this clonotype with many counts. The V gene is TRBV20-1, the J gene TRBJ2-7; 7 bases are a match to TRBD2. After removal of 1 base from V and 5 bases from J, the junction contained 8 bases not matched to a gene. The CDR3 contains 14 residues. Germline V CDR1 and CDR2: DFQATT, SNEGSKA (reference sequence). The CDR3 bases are TGCAGTGCTAGAGGCACACGGGAGGTGGACGAGCAGTACTTC. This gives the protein CSARGTREVDEQYF.

The DNA for the CDR3 is TGTGCCTGGAGTCCCTCAACTAGAGCGGGGCACTACGAGCAGTACTTC. Its protein is CAWSPSTRAGHYEQYF. This chain joins TRBV19 and TRBJ2-7; 7 bases map to TRBD2. Trimming cost V 11 bases and J 3 bases; bases outside gene matches: 19. Germline CDR1 is LNHDA and CDR2 is SQIVND (reference sequence). The CDR3 has 16 residues.

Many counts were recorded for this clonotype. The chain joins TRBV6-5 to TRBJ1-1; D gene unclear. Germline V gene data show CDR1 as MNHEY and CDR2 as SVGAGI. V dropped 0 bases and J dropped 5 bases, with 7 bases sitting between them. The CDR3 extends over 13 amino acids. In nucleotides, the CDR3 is TGTGCCAGCAGTTACTCGCCGAGGACTGAAGCTTTCTTT. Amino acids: CASSYSPRTEAFF.

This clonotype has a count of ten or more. CDR3 in amino acids: CATSDSSGSSYEQYF. The CDR3 DNA follows: TGTGCCACCAGTGATTCTAGCGGGAGCTCCTACGAGCAGTACTTC. This chain uses TRBV24-1 with TRBJ2-7, with TRBD2 identical over 10 bases. V was pared by 2 bases and J by 0 bases, with 0 bases of the junction left unmatched. Germline V lookup: CDR1 KGHDR, CDR2 SFDVKD. The CDR3 contains 15 residues.